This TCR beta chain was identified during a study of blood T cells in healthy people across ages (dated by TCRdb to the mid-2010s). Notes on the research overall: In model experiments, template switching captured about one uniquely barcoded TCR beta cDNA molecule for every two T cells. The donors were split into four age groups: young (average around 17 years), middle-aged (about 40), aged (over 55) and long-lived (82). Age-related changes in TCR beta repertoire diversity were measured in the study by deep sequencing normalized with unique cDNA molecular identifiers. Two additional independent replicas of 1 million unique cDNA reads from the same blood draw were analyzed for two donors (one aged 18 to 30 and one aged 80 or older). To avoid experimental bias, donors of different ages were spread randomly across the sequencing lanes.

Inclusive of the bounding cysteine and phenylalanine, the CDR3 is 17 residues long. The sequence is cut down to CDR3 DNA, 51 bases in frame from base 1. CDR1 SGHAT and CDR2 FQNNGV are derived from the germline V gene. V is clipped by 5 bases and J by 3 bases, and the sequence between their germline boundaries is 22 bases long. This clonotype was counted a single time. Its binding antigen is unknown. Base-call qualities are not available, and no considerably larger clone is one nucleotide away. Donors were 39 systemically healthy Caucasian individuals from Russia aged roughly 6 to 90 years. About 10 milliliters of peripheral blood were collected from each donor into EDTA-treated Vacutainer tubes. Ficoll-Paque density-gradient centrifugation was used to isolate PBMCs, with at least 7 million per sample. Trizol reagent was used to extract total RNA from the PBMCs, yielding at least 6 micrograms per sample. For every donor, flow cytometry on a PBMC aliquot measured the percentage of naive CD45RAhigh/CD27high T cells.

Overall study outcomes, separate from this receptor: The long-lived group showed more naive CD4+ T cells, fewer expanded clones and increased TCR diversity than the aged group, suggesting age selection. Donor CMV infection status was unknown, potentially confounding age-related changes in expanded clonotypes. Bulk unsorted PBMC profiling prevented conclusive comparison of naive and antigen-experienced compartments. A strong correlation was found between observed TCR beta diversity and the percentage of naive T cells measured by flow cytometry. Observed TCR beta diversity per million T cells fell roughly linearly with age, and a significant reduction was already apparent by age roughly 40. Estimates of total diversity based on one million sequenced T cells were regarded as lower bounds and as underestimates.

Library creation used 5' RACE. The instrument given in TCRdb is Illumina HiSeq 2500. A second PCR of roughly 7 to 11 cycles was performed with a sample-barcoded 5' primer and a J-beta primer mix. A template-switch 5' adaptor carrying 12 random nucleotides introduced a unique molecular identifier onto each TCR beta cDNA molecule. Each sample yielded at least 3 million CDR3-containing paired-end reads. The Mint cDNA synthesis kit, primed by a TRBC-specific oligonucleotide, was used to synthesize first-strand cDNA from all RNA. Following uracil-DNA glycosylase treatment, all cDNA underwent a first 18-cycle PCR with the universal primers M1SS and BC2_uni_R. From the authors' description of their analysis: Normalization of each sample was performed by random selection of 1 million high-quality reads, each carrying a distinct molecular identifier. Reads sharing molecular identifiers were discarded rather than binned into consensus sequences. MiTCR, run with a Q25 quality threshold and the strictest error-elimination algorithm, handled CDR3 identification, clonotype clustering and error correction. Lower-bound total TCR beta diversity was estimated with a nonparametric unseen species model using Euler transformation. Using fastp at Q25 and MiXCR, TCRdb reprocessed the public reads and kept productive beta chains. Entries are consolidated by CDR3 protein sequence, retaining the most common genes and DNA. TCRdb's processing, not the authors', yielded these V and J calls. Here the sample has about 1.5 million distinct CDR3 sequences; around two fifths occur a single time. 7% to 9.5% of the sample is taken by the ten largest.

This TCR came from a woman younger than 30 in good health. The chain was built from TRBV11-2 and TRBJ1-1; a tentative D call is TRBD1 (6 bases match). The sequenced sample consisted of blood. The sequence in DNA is TGTGCCAGCAGCCGAATCAAAGCCTGGGGGCGGGACACTGAAGCTTTCTTT. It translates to CASSRIKAWGRDTEAFF.